This TCR beta chain was captured by sequencing in a study of shared clonotypes between healthy human individuals. Measured with immunoSEQ multiplex PCR; TCRdb has only the in-frame clones, and not every one. In the table there are about 980,000 clones, 70% to 85% of which are singletons. As concerns this clone: Other DNA sequences in the sample encode the same CDR3.

The receptor was isolated from a man between 18 and 29 years old in good health. The sequencing input was memory CD4+ T cells sorted from blood. Subset here: CD45RA-negative fraction.

CDR3 DNA: TGTGCCAGCAGCCGAGACAGGGATGGCATTCAGTACTTC. Amino acids: CASSRDRDGIQYF. The chain has TRBV5-4 and TRBJ2-4; 7 bases align to TRBD1. The CDR3 consists of 13 residues. Germline CDR1 SGHNT, CDR2 YYREEE (reference sequence). The V segment lost 4 bases and the J segment 9 bases; nucleotides outside the gene matches: 7.